Listed here is a single TCR beta chain. Its antigen is still unknown. This entry comes from a study of CD8 T cells in ankylosing spondylitis. Study-level results: Seemingly characteristic of ankylosing spondylitis blood was a TCR beta motif consisting of 7 or 8 highly homologous variants.

TCRdb re-called the 5' RACE reads through MiXCR, storing one row per CDR3 protein. Of roughly 670,000 distinct CDR3 sequences in the sample, roughly 19% are singletons; the top ten hold around 19%. CDR3 length: 15 amino acids. Germline CDR1 SGHAT, CDR2 FQDESV (reference sequence). Trimming stripped 1 base from V and 7 bases from J, with 17 bases between. The gene calls are TRBV11-1 and TRBJ2-7; TRBD1 or TRBD2 may be the D gene (5 bases each). The TCR comes from a male donor with ankylosing spondylitis. The sample was blood, either unsorted or a sorted T cell fraction (not recorded which). The CDR3 here is CASSLGGVAFREQYF. The CDR3, as DNA: TGTGCCAGCAGCTTAGGAGGGGTCGCTTTTCGGGAGCAGTACTTC.